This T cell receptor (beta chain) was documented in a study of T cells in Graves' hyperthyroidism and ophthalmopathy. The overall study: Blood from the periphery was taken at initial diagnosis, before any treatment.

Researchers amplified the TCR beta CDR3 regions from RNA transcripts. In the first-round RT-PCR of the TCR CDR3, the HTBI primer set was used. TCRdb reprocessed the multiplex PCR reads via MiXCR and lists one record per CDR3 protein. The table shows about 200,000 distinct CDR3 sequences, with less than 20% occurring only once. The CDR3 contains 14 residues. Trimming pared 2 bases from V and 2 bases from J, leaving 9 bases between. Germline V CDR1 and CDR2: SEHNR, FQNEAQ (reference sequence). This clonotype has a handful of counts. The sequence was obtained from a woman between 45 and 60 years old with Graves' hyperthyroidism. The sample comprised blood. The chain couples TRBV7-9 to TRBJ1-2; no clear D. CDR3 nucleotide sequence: TGTGCCAGCAGCTTACAAGCCCAGAACTATGGCTACACCTTC. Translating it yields CASSLQAQNYGYTF. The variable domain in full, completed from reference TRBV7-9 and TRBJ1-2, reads DTGVSQNPRHKITKRGQNVTFRCDPISEHNRLYWYRQTLGQGPEFLTYFQNEAQLEKSRLLSDRFSAERPKGSFSTLEIQRTEQGDSAMYLCASSLQAQNYGYTFGSGTRLTVV.